This TCR beta chain was captured in a study of sequential checkpoint blockade in melanoma. Overall study context: Randomization was 1:1 between first-line nivolumab→ipilimumab and ipilimumab→nivolumab. After both sequences, patients received maintenance nivolumab. Broader study findings: For nivolumab-first patients, baseline tumor clonality was associated with response.

As concerns this clone: Its antigen is unknown.

Here immunoSEQ multiplex PCR was the method, and the copy in TCRdb shows in-frame clones only, minus some. This sample has about 3,000 clones; around 23% occur once, and the top ten carry 15% to 20%. Noted treatment: randomized to nivolumab then ipilimumab (arm A) or the reverse (arm B). Germline CDR1 and CDR2: LNHDA and SQIVND (reference sequence). V shed 9 bases, J shed 1 base, and the junction held 10 bases outside the gene matches. The CDR3 sequence is 15 residues long. The receptor's source is a human donor with melanoma. V is TRBV19 and J is TRBJ2-3, with 7 bases identical to TRBD1. Sequencing used tumor tissue (inferred from file names), obtained from a patient given nivolumab and ipilimumab in sequence. This CDR3 reads CASKPRDSRTDTQYF. Here the CDR3 DNA reads TGTGCCAGCAAGCCCCGGGACAGCCGCACAGATACGCAGTATTTT.